The T cell receptor beta chain described here comes from a study of blood T cell repertoires in COVID-19. In the case of this clone: An end of the junction differs from the germline gene, which may be a read error.

Libraries were prepared by immunoSEQ multiplex PCR; TCRdb keeps only in-frame clonotypes and omits some of them. The sample lists about 210,000 clones, about 86% seen once, with around 4% in the top ten. Germline CDR1 LNHDA, CDR2 SQIVND (reference sequence). The CDR3 totals 15 residues. V usage is TRBV19 and J usage is TRBJ2-4; TRBD1 matches 9 bases. The sample comprised PBMCs or T cells enriched from blood (not recorded which). The receptor comes from a woman aged 25 to 45 who had been exposed to COVID-19. This CDR3 is CASRPSRQGEPQSSF. The CDR3 coding sequence is TGTGCCAGTAGACCTTCGCGACAGGGGGAGCCCCAATCGAGCTTC. Full variable domain (remainder filled in from reference TRBV19 and TRBJ2-4): DGGITQSPKYLFRKEGQNVTLSCEQNLNHDAMYWYRQDPGQGLRLIYYSQIVNDFQKGDIAEGYSVSREKKESFPLTVTSAQKNPTAFYLCASRPSRQGEPQSSFGAGTRLSVL.